The T cell receptor (beta chain) under discussion was sequenced for a study of blood T cell repertoires in COVID-19. On the study more broadly: Acute-phase and convalescent COVID-19 samples originated in the United States, Italy and Spain.

This clone was observed once. Profiled with immunoSEQ multiplex PCR; TCRdb holds only in-frame clones, not every one. The sample holds under 300,000 clones, roughly 89% seen once. The CDR3 covers 13 residues. The germline V gene has CDR1 SEHNR and CDR2 FQNEAQ (reference sequence). The ends were cut back, 3 bases at V and 2 bases at J, with 8 bases in the middle. The chain has TRBV7-9 and TRBJ2-7; D unresolved. The sequence derives from a middle-aged woman who had recovered from COVID-19. The specimen was peripheral blood. The CDR3 region is CASSLSSTYEQYF. CDR3 nucleotides: TGTGCCAGCAGCTTGAGTAGTACCTACGAGCAGTACTTC. The variable domain in full, with the rest retrieved from reference TRBV7-9 and TRBJ2-7, is DTGVSQNPRHKITKRGQNVTFRCDPISEHNRLYWYRQTLGQGPEFLTYFQNEAQLEKSRLLSDRFSAERPKGSFSTLEIQRTEQGDSAMYLCASSLSSTYEQYFGPGTRLTVT.